This T cell receptor (beta chain) is drawn from a study of cytomegalovirus exposure and HLA in healthy donors. Study at large: Prior work identified roughly 120 million unique TCR beta sequences in about 179 million T cells.

Germline loops: CDR1 MNHEY, CDR2 SVGAGI. Trimming removed 5 bases from V and 4 bases from J, with 5 bases in between. The CDR3 spans 11 residues. Primers: 60 Vbeta forward and 13 Jbeta reverse. Assay: immunoSEQ multiplex PCR; the TCRdb copy retains only in-frame clones and omits some. The sample yields under 200,000 clones, roughly 85% seen once. This clone appeared a few times. Antigen unknown. Study-wide results and caveats: TCR sequences were mostly rare, though some public TCRs occurred in many donors. Later on, an analysis tied 15,000 to 20,000 TCR beta sequences to HLA alleles at 0.05 false discovery rate. Previously analyzed data showed that most TCR beta V segments were productive at a frequency of about 87% or about 30%.

This TCR came from a man aged 18 to 29 in good health and CMV-seropositive. V is TRBV6-5 and J is TRBJ1-1; D remains ambiguous. What was sequenced was PBMCs. CDR3 sequence reads: CASSEGTEAFF. The CDR3 DNA follows: TGTGCCAGCAGTGAGGGCACTGAAGCTTTCTTT.